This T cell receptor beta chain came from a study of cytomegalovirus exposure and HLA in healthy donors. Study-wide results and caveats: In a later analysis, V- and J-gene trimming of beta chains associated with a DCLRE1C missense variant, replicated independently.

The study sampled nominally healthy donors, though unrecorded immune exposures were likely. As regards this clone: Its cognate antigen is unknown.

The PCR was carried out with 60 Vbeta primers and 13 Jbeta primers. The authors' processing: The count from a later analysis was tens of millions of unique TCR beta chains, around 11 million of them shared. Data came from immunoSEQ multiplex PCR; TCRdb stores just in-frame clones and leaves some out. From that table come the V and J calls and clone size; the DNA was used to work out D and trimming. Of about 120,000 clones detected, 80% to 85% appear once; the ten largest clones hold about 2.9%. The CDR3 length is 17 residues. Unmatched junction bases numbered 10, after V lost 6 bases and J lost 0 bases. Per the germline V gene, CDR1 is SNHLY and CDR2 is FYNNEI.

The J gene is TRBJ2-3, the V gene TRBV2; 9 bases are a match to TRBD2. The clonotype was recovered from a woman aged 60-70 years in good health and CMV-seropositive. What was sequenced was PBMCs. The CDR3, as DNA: TGTGCCAGCAGGGCTAGCGGGGAGGGGGTAAGCACAGATACGCAGTATTTT. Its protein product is CASRASGEGVSTDTQYF.